This entry features one TCR beta chain sequence. The antigen remains undetermined. The use of a sample-barcoded 5' primer and a J-beta primer mix characterized a second PCR of roughly 6 to 11 cycles. TCRdb called the 5' RACE reads again in MiXCR, with one record for every CDR3 protein. The table lists 650,000 to 900,000 distinct CDR3 sequences, approximately 65% of them singletons. Germline V CDR1 and CDR2: MDHEN, SYDVKM. This CDR3 has 15 residues. V was cut by 7 bases and J by 8 bases, with 21 bases left in between. The data originate from a study of blood T cells in healthy people across ages. Study overall: Template switching retrieved approximately one barcoded beta molecule for each two T cells.

Collection of around 10 milliliters of peripheral blood was performed for each donor. Study outcomes and limitations: With age, beta diversity per million T cells declined roughly linearly, significantly by 30 to 40. There were more naive CD4+ cells and higher diversity in long-lived donors than in aged donors.

The source is a man between 25 and 39 years old in good health. Sequencing was carried out using blood. The rearrangement joins TRBV28 to TRBJ2-1; TRBD2 is a possible D gene (6 bases). CDR3 region: CASTPGLGWGDEQFF. In nucleotides, the CDR3 is TGTGCCAGCACTCCCGGACTGGGTTGGGGGGATGAGCAGTTCTTC.